The clone carrying this T cell receptor (beta chain) was picked up many times. Its target is not known. There were TCR beta CDR3 regions amplified from RNA transcripts. TCR CDR3 regions were first amplified by RT-PCR with HTBI primers. Each CDR3 protein is one row after TCRdb ran MiXCR on the multiplex PCR reads. The sample lists hundreds of thousands of distinct CDR3 sequences, 15% to 20% occurring once. Each person with ophthalmopathy scored at least 3 on the Clinical Activity Score, reached NOSPECS grade 4 or higher, and had been ill under 3 months. This sample was included in a study of T cells in Graves' hyperthyroidism and ophthalmopathy. The study's findings and limits: Most thyroid clonotypes expanded above 0.001 were also detected in blood.

The germline V gene encodes CDR1 SNHLY and CDR2 FYNNEI. The CDR3 has 18 residues. Between the trimmed V and J ends, which lost 0 bases and 1 base, there was a span of 17 bases. The receptor comes from a man between 35 and 55 years old with Graves' ophthalmopathy. Sequenced: blood. The chain combines TRBV2 with TRBJ2-3; D possibly corresponds to TRBD2 (5 bases). The CDR3 nucleotides read TGTGCCAGCAGTGAAGCGCGAATATCCGGAGCGGGCACAGATACGCAGTATTTT. Translating gives CASSEARISGAGTDTQYF. Using reference TRBV2 and TRBJ2-3 for the parts outside the CDR3, the full variable domain is EPEVTQTPSHQVTQMGQEVILRCVPISNHLYFYWYRQILGQKVEFLVSFYNNEISEKSEIFDDQFSVERPDGSNFTLKIRSTKLEDSAMYFCASSEARISGAGTDTQYFGPGTRLTVL.